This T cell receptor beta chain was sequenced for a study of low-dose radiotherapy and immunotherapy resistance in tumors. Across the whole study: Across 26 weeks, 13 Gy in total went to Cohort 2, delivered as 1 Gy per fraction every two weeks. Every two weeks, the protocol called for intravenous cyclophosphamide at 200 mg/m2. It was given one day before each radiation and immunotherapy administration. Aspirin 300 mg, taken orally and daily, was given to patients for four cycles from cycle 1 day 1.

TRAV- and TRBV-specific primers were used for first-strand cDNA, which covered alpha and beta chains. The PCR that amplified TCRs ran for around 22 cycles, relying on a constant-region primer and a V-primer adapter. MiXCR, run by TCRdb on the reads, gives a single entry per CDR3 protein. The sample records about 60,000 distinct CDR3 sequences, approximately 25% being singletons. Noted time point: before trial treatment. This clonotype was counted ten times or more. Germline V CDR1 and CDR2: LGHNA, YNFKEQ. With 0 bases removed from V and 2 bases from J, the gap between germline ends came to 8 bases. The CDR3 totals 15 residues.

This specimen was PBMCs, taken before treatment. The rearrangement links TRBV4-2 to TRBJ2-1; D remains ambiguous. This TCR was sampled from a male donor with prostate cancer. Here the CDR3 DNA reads TGTGCCAGCAGCCAAGAAAAGGTTGCCTACAATGAGCAGTTCTTC. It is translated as CASSQEKVAYNEQFF.